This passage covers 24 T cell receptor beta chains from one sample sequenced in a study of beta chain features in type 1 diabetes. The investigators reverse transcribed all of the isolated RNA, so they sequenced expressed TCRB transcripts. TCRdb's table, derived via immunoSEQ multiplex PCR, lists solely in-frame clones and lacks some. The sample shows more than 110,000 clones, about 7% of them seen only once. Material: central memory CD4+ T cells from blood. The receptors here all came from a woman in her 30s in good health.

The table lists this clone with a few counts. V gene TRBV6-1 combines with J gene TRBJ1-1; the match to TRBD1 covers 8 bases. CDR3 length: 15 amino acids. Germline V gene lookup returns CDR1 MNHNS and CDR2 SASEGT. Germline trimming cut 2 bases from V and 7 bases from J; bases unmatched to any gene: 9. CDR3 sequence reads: CASSESRLGTGEAFF. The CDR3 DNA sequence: TGTGCCAGCAGTGAAAGTAGACTGGGGACAGGTGAAGCTTTCTTT.

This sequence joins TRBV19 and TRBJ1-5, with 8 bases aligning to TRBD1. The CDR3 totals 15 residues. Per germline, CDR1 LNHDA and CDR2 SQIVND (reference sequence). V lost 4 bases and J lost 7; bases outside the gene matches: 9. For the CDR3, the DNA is TGTGCCAGTAGTAAAGGACAGGGAGAGAACCAGCCCCAGCATTTT. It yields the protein CASSKGQGENQPQHF.

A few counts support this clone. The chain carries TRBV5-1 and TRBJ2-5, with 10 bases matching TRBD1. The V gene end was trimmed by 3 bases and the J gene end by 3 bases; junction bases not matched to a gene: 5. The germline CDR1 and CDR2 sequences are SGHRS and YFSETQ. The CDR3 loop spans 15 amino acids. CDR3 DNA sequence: TGCGCCAGCAGCTGGGGCGGGACAGGGGAAGAGACCCAGTACTTC. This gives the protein CASSWGGTGEETQYF.

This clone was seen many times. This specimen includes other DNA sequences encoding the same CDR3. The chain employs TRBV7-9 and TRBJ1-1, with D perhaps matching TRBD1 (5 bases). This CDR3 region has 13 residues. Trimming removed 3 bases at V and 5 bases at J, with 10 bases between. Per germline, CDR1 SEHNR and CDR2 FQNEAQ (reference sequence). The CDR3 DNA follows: TGTGCCAGCAGCTTCGGGGGAGAAACTGAAGCTTTCTTT. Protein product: CASSFGGETEAFF.

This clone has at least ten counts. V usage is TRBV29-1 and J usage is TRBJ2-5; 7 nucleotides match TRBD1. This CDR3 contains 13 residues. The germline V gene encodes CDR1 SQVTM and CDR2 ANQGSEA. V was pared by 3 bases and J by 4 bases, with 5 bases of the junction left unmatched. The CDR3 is CSVEETGAETQYF. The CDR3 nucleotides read TGCAGCGTTGAGGAAACAGGGGCAGAGACCCAGTACTTC. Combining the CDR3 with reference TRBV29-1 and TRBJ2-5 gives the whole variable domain SAVISQKPSRDICQRGTSLTIQCQVDSQVTMMFWYRQQPGQSLTLIATANQGSEATYESGFVIDKFPISRPNLTFSTLTVSNMSPEDSSIYLCSVEETGAETQYFGPGTRLLVL.

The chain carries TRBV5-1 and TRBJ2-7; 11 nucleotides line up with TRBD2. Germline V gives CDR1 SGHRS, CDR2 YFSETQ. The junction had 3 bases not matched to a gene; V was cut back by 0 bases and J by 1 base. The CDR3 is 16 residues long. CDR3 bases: TGCGCCAGCAGCTTGGGGGGGACTAGCGGTTCCTACGAGCAGTACTTC. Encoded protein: CASSLGGTSGSYEQYF.

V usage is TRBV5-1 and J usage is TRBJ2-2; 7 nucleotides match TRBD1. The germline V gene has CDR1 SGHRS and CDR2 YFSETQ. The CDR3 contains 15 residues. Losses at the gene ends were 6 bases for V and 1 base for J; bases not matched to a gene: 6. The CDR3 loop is CASTTGAVNTGELFF. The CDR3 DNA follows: TGCGCCAGCACCACAGGGGCGGTGAACACCGGGGAGCTGTTTTTT. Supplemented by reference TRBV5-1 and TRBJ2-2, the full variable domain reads KAGVTQTPRYLIKTRGQQVTLSCSPISGHRSVSWYQQTPGQGLQFLFEYFSETQRNKGNFPGRFSGRQFSNSRSEMNVSTLELGDSALYLCASTTGAVNTGELFFGEGSRLTVL.

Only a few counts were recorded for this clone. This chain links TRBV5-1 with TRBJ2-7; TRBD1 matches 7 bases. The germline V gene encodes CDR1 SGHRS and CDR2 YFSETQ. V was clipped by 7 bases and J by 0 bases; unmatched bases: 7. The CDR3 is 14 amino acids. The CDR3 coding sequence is TGCGCCAGCCAACTCGGGACAGACTCCTACGAGCAGTACTTC. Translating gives CASQLGTDSYEQYF.

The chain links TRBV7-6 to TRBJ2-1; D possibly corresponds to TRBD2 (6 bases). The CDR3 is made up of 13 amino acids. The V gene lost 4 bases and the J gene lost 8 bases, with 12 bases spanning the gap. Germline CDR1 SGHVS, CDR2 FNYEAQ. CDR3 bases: TGTGCCAGCAGCTCCGGGAGTTGGGATGAGCAGTTCTTC. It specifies CASSSGSWDEQFF.

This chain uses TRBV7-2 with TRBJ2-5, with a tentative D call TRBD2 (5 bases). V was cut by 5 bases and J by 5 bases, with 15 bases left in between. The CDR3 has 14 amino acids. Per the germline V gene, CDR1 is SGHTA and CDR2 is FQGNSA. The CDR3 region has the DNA TGTGCCAGCAGCGCACTAGTTTTTGCGGAGACCCAGTACTTC. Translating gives CASSALVFAETQYF.

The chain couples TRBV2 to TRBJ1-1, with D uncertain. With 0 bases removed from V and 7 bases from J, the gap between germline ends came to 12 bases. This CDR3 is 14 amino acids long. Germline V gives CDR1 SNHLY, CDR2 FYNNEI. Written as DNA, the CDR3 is TGTGCCAGCAGTGAAGCGCCCCGCATCGGTGAAGCTTTCTTT. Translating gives CASSEAPRIGEAFF.

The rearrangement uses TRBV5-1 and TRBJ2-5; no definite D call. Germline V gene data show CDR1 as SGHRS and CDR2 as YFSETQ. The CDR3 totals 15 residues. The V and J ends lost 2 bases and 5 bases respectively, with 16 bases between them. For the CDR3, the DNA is TGCGCCAGCAGCTTCTCCGGTCAAACGAGGGAGACCCAGTACTTC. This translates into CASSFSGQTRETQYF.

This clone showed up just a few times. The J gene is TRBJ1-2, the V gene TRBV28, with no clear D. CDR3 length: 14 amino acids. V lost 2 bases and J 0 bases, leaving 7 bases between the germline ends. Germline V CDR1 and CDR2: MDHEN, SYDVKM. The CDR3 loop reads CASSLGQPNYGYTF. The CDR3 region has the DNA TGTGCCAGCAGTTTAGGGCAGCCTAACTATGGCTACACCTTC.

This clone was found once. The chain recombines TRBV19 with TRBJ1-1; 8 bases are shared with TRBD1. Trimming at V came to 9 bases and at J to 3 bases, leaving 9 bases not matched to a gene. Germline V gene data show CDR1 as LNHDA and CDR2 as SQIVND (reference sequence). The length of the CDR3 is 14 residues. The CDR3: CASADRGAYTEAFF. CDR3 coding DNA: TGTGCCAGCGCCGACAGGGGAGCCTACACTGAAGCTTTCTTT.

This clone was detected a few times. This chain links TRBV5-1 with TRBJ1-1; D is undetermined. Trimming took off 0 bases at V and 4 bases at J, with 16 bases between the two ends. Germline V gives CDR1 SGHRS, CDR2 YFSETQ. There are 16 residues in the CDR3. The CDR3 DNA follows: TGCGCCAGCAGCTTGGATTATGGAGGGCGAGGCACTGAAGCTTTCTTT. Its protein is CASSLDYGGRGTEAFF.

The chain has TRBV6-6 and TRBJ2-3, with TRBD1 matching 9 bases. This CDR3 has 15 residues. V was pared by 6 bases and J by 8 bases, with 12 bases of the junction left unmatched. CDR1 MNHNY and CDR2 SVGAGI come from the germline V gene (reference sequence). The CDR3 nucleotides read TGTGCCAGCAGCCCCGGGACAGGGCGGGTGGGTACGCAGTATTTT. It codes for CASSPGTGRVGTQYF.

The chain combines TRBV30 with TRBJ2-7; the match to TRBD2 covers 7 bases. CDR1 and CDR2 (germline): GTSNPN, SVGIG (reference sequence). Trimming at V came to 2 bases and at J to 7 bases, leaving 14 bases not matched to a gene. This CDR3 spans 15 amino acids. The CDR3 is CAWSRQGSGIGEQYF. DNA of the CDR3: TGTGCCTGGAGTCGGCAAGGAAGCGGGATCGGAGAGCAGTACTTC.

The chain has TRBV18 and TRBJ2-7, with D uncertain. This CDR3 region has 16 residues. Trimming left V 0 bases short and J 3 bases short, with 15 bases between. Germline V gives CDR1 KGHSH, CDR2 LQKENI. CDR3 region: CASSPPNRPQDYEQYF. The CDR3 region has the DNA TGTGCCAGCTCACCACCAAATCGCCCTCAGGACTACGAGCAGTACTTC. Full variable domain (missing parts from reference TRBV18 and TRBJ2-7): NAGVMQNPRHLVRRRGQEARLRCSPMKGHSHVYWYRQLPEEGLKFMVYLQKENIIDESGMPKERFSAEFPKEGPSILRIQQVVRGDSAAYFCASSPPNRPQDYEQYFGPGTRLTVT.

DNA of the CDR3: TGTGCCAGCAGCCAAACGGACCTAGCGGGAATTCCGTTCTTC. This gives the protein CASSQTDLAGIPFF. The chain couples TRBV14 to TRBJ2-1; 9 nucleotides match TRBD2. Germline V gene sequence: CDR1 SGHDN, CDR2 FVKESK. The CDR3 extends over 14 amino acids. V shed 2 bases, J shed 15 bases, and the junction held 11 bases outside the gene matches.

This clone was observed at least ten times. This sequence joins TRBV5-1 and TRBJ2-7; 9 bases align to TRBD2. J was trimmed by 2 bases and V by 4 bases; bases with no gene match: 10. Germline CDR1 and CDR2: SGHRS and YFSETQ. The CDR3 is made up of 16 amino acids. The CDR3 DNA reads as TGCGCCAGCAGCACCACGACTAGCGGTCTCACCTACGAGCAGTACTTC. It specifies CASSTTTSGLTYEQYF.

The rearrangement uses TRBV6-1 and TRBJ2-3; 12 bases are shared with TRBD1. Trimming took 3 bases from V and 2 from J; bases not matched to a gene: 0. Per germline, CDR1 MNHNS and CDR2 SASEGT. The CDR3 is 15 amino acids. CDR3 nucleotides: TGTGCCAGCAGTGAGGGACAGGGGGCCACAGATACGCAGTATTTT. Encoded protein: CASSEGQGATDTQYF.

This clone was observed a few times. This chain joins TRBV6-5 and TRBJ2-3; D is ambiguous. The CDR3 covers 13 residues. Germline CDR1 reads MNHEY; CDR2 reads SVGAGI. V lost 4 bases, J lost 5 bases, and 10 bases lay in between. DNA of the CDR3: TGTGCCAGCAGTTCCACCAACGGAGATACGCAGTATTTT. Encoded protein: CASSSTNGDTQYF.

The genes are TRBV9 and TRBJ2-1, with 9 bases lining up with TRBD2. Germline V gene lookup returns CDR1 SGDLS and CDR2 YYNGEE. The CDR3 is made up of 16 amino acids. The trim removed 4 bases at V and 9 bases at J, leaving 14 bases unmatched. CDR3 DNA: TGTGCCAGCAGCCCTCGGGGTAGCGGGAGAGTGGGTGAGCAGTTCTTC. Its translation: CASSPRGSGRVGEQFF.

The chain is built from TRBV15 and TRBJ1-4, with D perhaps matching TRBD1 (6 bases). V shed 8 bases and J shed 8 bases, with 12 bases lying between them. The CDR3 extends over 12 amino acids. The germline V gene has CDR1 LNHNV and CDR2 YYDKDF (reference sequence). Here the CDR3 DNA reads TGTGCCACCGAACAGGGCGGGGAAAAACTGTTTTTT. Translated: CATEQGGEKLFF.